Described below is a single TCR beta chain sequence and its context. Its antigen is not yet known. It has no much larger one-base neighbor in the sample; base qualities were not kept. The CDR3 starts with the cysteine, ends with the phenylalanine, and has 15 residues. CDR3 DNA only is kept here, 45 bases in frame from base 1. CDR1 SNHLY and CDR2 FYNNEI are derived from the germline V gene. V and J are trimmed by 6 bases and 7 bases, and the gene matches miss 8 bases of the junction. Library generation was performed with the immunoSEQ multiplex PCR assay. For the multiplex PCR, a mixture combining 60 forward primers for TCR Vbeta segments and 13 reverse primers for TCR Jbeta segments was used. The CDR3 region of rearranged TCR beta genes was amplified from genomic DNA by a multiplex PCR assay. Amplified TCR beta libraries were sequenced as 87-base-pair reads on the Illumina HiSeq System. In the paper's pipeline: Across the 500 to 850 repertoires, a later analysis counted roughly 77 million unique TCR beta chains, around 10 million of which were shared by at least two donors. Raw reads were error-corrected and collapsed into unique sequences by a nearest-neighbor algorithm in which closely related sequences were merged to remove PCR and sequencing errors. To assign V, D and J gene segments, CDR3 sequences were aligned to IMGT reference sequences. For a sequence to be retained, a match of at least six nucleotides was required to both a V gene segment and a J gene segment. A rearrangement counted as productive if the CDR3 had no stop codons and remained in frame with V and J, and every other rearrangement counted as non-productive. Following IMGT convention, CDR3 was defined as the stretch from the second conserved V-encoded cysteine to the conserved J-encoded phenylalanine. Sequences without an unambiguous match to a single V gene segment were excluded from the earlier analysis of several hundred of the donors. In an earlier analysis of 587 of the donors, V segments were called functional above 56.7% productive rearrangements and were called segregating when the between-donor standard deviation exceeded 5%. To diagnose cytomegalovirus status from the catalog of TCR beta chain sequences, a statistical classification framework was built. In a later analysis, TCR nucleotide sequences were compared against IMGT/GENE-DB human TR gene sequences so that V and J genes could be assigned. A later analysis assigned CDR3 sequences and most-parsimonious VDJ recombination scenarios with the TCRdist pipeline. In a later analysis, every TCR beta chain was defined by the combination of its CDR3 amino acid sequence and its V-gene family, and reads without a unique V-gene family were dropped. As a way to deal with suspected cross-contamination and a sequencing artifact, a later analysis dropped roughly 620 nucleotide sequences that were highly shared and had low generation probability. In a later analysis, a clonal expansion index for each public chain was calculated from normalized within-repertoire ranks of inferred template counts. A later analysis computed generation probabilities with a VDJ recombination model fitted to out-of-frame rearrangements, and checked the results against IGoR. In a later analysis, hypergeometric tests were used to score TCR-TCR, TCR-HLA and TCR-CMV co-occurrence, with a repertoire-size bias correction applied to TCR pairs. A later analysis estimated false discovery rates by permuting HLA or CMV assignments 20 times. In a later analysis, co-occurring TCRs were grouped using DBSCAN, and TCRdist sequence similarity was added for clustering within HLA-allele-positive subsets. Repertoires with fewer than 30,000 or more than 120,000 public chains, plus five repertoires with anomalous nucleotide sharing, were excluded from co-occurrence clustering. TCRdb took this table from immuneACCESS and kept in-frame rearrangements with V and J called. Such tables lack part of the clones; where checked against another copy, unresolved V genes explain under half of the gap, and the rest is unexplained. V and J calls and clone size are those listed in that table; D and trimming were worked out from the DNA. A total of around 20,000 clones appear in this sample, roughly four fifths of them only once. The leading ten clones occupy 20% to 25% of the sample.

The data belong to a study of cytomegalovirus exposure and HLA in healthy donors (TCRdb year 2017). About the investigation overall: An earlier analysis of roughly 610 of the donors reported around 280 Gb of sequence data and 117 million unique TCR beta sequences obtained from roughly 170 million T cells. About 300 gigabases of sequencing data and approximately 85 million unique TCR sequences were included in an early release covering 500 to 750 HLA-typed donors. The genetic ancestry cluster associated with self-reported Caucasian donors included approximately 85% of the approximately 430 genotyped donors. The study was designed to test whether signatures of past pathogen exposure could be identified by cataloging public T cell receptors. The T cell repertoires of 666 subjects were profiled by immunosequencing and related to cytomegalovirus serostatus. In addition to the first cohort of about 650 subjects, a separate validation cohort of 120 different subjects was used. The study combined high-throughput TCR immunosequencing, statistical association of individual TCRs with disease status, and machine learning to predict cytomegalovirus infection status. A later analysis re-analyzed previously published TCR beta repertoires from 666 donors and added high-resolution HLA genotyping to study TCR occurrence patterns. In the later analysis, no new phenotypic data were used to find candidate immune exposures; instead, reliance was placed on TCR beta sequences and their occurrence across donors. An earlier analysis of some 500 of the donors used high-throughput TCR beta sequencing to judge whether each TCR beta V gene segment behaved as functional or pseudogenic. Donor age, sex, ethnicity and CMV serostatus were collected together with the repertoire data. A later genetic analysis used genome-wide SNP genotypes for about three fifths of the 666 donors, treating that subset as a discovery cohort. All discovery cohort repertoires had been generated using a single sequencing platform. Both class I and class II loci were covered by HLA typing, at four-digit resolution. Typing coverage varied by locus: roughly 620-630 donors for A, B, C, DRB1 and DQB1; approximately 520 for DQA1; more than 600 for DPA1; some 470 for DPB1. Five DR-DQ haplotypes were treated as single units for association and clustering because of strong linkage in the cohort. Among approximately 370 genotyped donors of the cohort, an average of approximately 200,000 unique TCR beta nucleotide sequences was sequenced per donor, of which about 18% were non-productive.

The cohort consisted of approximately 690 healthy bone marrow donors. At the time of sampling, all cohort members were nominally healthy, though unrecorded immune exposures were likely present. Of the 666 cohort members, approximately 290 had a positive CMV serostatus and just over 350 had a negative one, while no CMV serostatus was recorded for the donor. A peripheral blood sample was collected from each donor, and TCR beta sequencing was performed on peripheral blood mononuclear cells. The Qiagen DNeasy Blood Extraction Kit was used to extract genomic DNA from the blood cell samples. The paper's findings and limits, for the study overall: It was suggested by the authors that the approach could potentially be generalized to other disease states and immunological phenotypes. Because counts were too low, approximately 18 rarely observed V segments, including chromosome 9 orphons, were excluded from the earlier analysis of a few hundred of the donors. When HLA alleles, especially DR and DQ, strongly co-occurred, attributing TCR associations to individual alleles was difficult. According to a later analysis, parvovirus B19, influenza, CMV and Epstein-Barr virus appeared linked to several top co-occurrence clusters. CMV serostatus was the only immune exposure information available for the cohort. A later genetic analysis reported fewer N-insertions in productive TCRs among donors in an Asian-associated ancestry cluster than the roughly 700-donor mean. According to a later analysis, TCR association rates differed among HLA loci, with DRB1 alleles showing the most associated TCRs and HLA-C alleles showing the fewest. Across donors, most TCR sequences were observed very rarely, whereas some public TCRs were present in many individuals. An association between a missense DCLRE1C variant and V-gene and J-gene trimming of TCR beta chains was found in a later genetic analysis and replicated in an independent cohort. Compared with equally common non-associated chains, HLA-associated TCR beta chains in a later analysis were more clonally expanded and had lower generation probabilities. A later analysis found that most CMV-associated TCR beta chains appeared HLA-restricted, with HLA associations seemingly driven largely by CMV exposure. This cohort had only TCR beta chains sequenced, and the lack of alpha or paired-chain data limited which features could be detected. A further reported finding was that TCR beta sequences accurately predicted the HLA-A and HLA-B alleles for most subjects in the first cohort. Linkage disequilibrium might explain the correlated functional status among segregating V segments, but an unknown experimental factor could not be excluded. Because HLA typing was unavailable for some donors at each locus, only the typed subset was used in association tests. A total of about 150 TCR beta chains were listed by the study as associated with cytomegalovirus. In both the original and validation cohorts, the classifier was reported to diagnose cytomegalovirus status with high specificity and sensitivity. An earlier analysis of around 540 of the donors showed that most TCR beta V segments appeared in productive rearrangements either about 87% or about 30% of the time, which broadly matched IMGT annotations. Specific HLA alleles were associated with 15,000 to 20,000 TCR beta sequences at a false discovery rate of 0.05 in a later analysis. A cluster of highly shared sequence variants was judged likely to represent a technical artifact of the sequencing pipeline. Some IMGT-functional V segments, including TRBV6-2 and TRBV6-3, could not be distinguished by the 87-base-pair reads and were therefore excluded. Sequencing depth was assumed to be roughly uniform across donors in the presence/absence analyses, though that assumption may not hold. A few of the identified cytomegalovirus-associated TCR beta chains were confirmed in vitro to be specific for cytomegalovirus antigens.

The chain joins TRBV2 to TRBJ1-5, with TRBD1 matching 11 junction bases. Sequencing was carried out using PBMCs. This sequence originates from a human donor in good health. The nucleotide sequence is TGTGCCAGCAGCCTACCCGGGACAGGGGGACAGCCCCAGCATTTT. Its protein reads: CASSLPGTGGQPQHF.